Sequencing of this T cell receptor (beta chain) was carried out in a study of blood T cells in healthy people across ages. Study-level findings and limits: TCR beta diversity, measured per million T cells, fell in a roughly linear way with age. PBMC samples, being unsorted, prevented any conclusive comparison of naive and antigen-experienced cells. Strong correlation was found linking TCR beta diversity to naive T cell percentage.

Deletions cut 0 bases from V and 9 bases from J, with 9 bases between. CDR3 length: 11 residues. Germline CDR1 DFQATT, CDR2 SNEGSKA (reference sequence). All donors came from Russia, were Caucasian and healthy, and spanned ages about 6 to 100. As to this clonotype: Its antigen is still unknown.

The second PCR ran roughly 6 to 12 cycles with a sample-barcoded 5' primer and J-beta primers. In TCRdb, the 5' RACE reads were re-called with MiXCR into one record per CDR3 protein. The data contain about 1,400,000 distinct CDR3 sequences, around 59% of them singletons. The V and J genes are TRBV20-1 and TRBJ2-7; D remains unclear. This TCR derives from a man younger than 35 in good health. Source material: blood. CDR3 bases: TGCAGTGCTAGAGAGGGATACTCGCAGTACTTC. This gives the protein CSAREGYSQYF.